This TCR beta chain was sequenced for a study of control samples from healthy donors and cancer patients. Germline CDR1 reads SGHVS; CDR2 reads FQNEAQ. V was shortened by 1 base and J by 2 bases, with 5 bases between the two germline ends. This CDR3 contains 13 residues. This clone was found once. Profiling relied on immunoSEQ multiplex PCR, and the TCRdb table lists in-frame clones only, not all of them. The repertoire has 150,000 or so clones, about 86% of them found once; the top ten carry around 1.6%. Sequencing used blood. The receptor was derived from a man between 18 and 29 years old in good health. The chain is built from TRBV7-8 and TRBJ1-1, with D uncertain. The CDR3 DNA reads TGTGCCAGCAGCTTAGAGGTCAACACTGAAGCTTTCTTT. It codes for CASSLEVNTEAFF.